One and the same sample provided the 21 T cell receptor beta chains below, sequenced in a study of cytomegalovirus exposure and HLA in healthy donors. The PCR employed 60 Vbeta primers together with 13 Jbeta primers. Method: immunoSEQ multiplex PCR; TCRdb's copy keeps in-frame clones and lacks some. Of tens of thousands of clones listed, roughly 66% were seen once; the top ten hold roughly 2%. The source material was PBMCs. Receptor source: a man under 40 in good health and CMV-seronegative.

The chain uses TRBV28 and TRBJ2-7, with 16 bases that match TRBD2. CDR3 length: 17 amino acids. Germline V gene sequence: CDR1 MDHEN, CDR2 SYDVKM. V was clipped by 10 bases and J by 0 bases; unmatched bases: 9. DNA of the CDR3: TGTGCCACCGCCCAGGGGACTAGCGGGAGGGCCTCCTACGAGCAGTACTTC. Protein sequence: CATAQGTSGRASYEQYF. Full variable domain (rest looked up from reference TRBV28 and TRBJ2-7): DVKVTQSSRYLVKRTGEKVFLECVQDMDHENMFWYRQDPGLGLRLIYFSYDVKMKEKGDIPEGYSVSREKKERFSLILESASTNQTSMYLCATAQGTSGRASYEQYFGPGTRLTVT.

The chain recombines TRBV30 with TRBJ2-1; 12 nucleotides align to TRBD2. Looked up from germline, CDR1 is GTSNPN and CDR2 is SVGIG (reference sequence). The length of the CDR3 is 13 residues. The V segment lost 1 base and the J segment 8 bases; nucleotides outside the gene matches: 0. The CDR3 DNA reads as TGTGCCTGGAGTGGACTAGCGGGGGATGAGCAGTTCTTC. Translation gives CAWSGLAGDEQFF.

The V gene is TRBV5-1, the J gene TRBJ2-2; 9 bases are shared with TRBD2. V lost 5 bases, J lost 1 base, and 9 bases stayed unmatched. From germline, CDR1 is SGHRS and CDR2 YFSETQ. This CDR3 spans 17 amino acids. CDR3 sequence reads: CASRAPLAGMNTGELFF. The CDR3 DNA sequence: TGCGCCAGCAGGGCCCCTCTAGCGGGGATGAACACCGGGGAGCTGTTTTTT.

This clone was detected only a few times. The rearrangement uses TRBV13 and TRBJ2-7; D is perhaps TRBD2 (6 bases). Trimming left V 4 bases short and J 2 bases short, with 12 bases between. The CDR3 is 14 amino acids. The germline CDR1 and CDR2 sequences are PRHDT and FYEKMQ (reference sequence). CDR3 amino acids: CASSSGEVPYEQYF. Here the CDR3 DNA reads TGTGCCAGCAGCTCGGGAGAGGTTCCCTACGAGCAGTACTTC. The full variable domain, with the rest looked up from reference TRBV13 and TRBJ2-7, is AAGVIQSPRHLIKEKRETATLKCYPIPRHDTVYWYQQGPGQDPQFLISFYEKMQSDKGSIPDRFSAQQFSDYHSELNMSSLELGDSALYFCASSSGEVPYEQYFGPGTRLTVT.

This chain joins TRBV14 and TRBJ2-3, with 9 positions matching TRBD1. Trimming cost V 0 bases and J 1 base; bases outside gene matches: 8. CDR3 length: 18 residues. CDR1 is SGHDN, CDR2 FVKESK, per germline. CDR3 sequence reads: CASSQDFHRTGGTDTQYF. The CDR3 nucleotides are TGTGCCAGCAGCCAAGATTTTCACAGGACAGGGGGCACAGATACGCAGTATTTT. The whole variable domain, remainder taken from reference TRBV14 and TRBJ2-3, is EAGVTQFPSHSVIEKGQTVTLRCDPISGHDNLYWYRRVMGKEIKFLLHFVKESKQDESGMPNNRFLAERTGGTYSTLKVQPAELEDSGVYFCASSQDFHRTGGTDTQYFGPGTRLTVL.

The V gene is TRBV27, the J gene TRBJ2-7, with TRBD1 as a possible D gene (6 bases). This CDR3 has 18 amino acids. Between the trimmed V and J ends, which lost 2 bases and 1 base, there was a span of 21 bases. Germline V gene data show CDR1 as MNHEY and CDR2 as SMNVEV (reference sequence). The DNA for the CDR3 is TGTGCCAGCAGTTTACTCGACCAAACAGGGTTAATGTCCTACGAGCAGTACTTC. Translating it yields CASSLLDQTGLMSYEQYF.

The rearrangement joins TRBV27 to TRBJ1-5; TRBD1 aligns across 7 bases. The J segment lost 3 bases and the V segment lost 5 bases, leaving 4 bases of the junction unmatched. Germline V gene lookup returns CDR1 MNHEY and CDR2 SMNVEV (reference sequence). The CDR3 is 14 amino acids. The CDR3 DNA reads TGTGCCAGCAGTCCCGGACAGGCCAATCAGCCCCAGCATTTT. Protein: CASSPGQANQPQHF.

The CDR3 DNA reads TGCGCCAGCAGCTTGGTCGCGGATGAGCAGTTCTTC. Translating gives CASSLVADEQFF. V gene TRBV5-1 combines with J gene TRBJ2-1, with D hard to call. The germline V gene has CDR1 SGHRS and CDR2 YFSETQ. Trimming cost V 0 bases and J 8 bases, with 6 bases left between them. The CDR3 is 12 residues long. Full variable domain (rest looked up from reference TRBV5-1 and TRBJ2-1): KAGVTQTPRYLIKTRGQQVTLSCSPISGHRSVSWYQQTPGQGLQFLFEYFSETQRNKGNFPGRFSGRQFSNSRSEMNVSTLELGDSALYLCASSLVADEQFFGPGTRLTVL.

This chain joins TRBV29-1 and TRBJ2-3; D gene uncertain. V lost 3 bases and J lost 6, with 16 bases in between. Germline assignment: CDR1 SQVTM and CDR2 ANQGSEA. There are 14 residues in the CDR3. The CDR3 region has the DNA TGCAGCGTTGAGCCAGGCCCAGTGAGCGATACGCAGTATTTT. Its translation: CSVEPGPVSDTQYF.

The chain combines TRBV6-5 with TRBJ2-1, with TRBD1 as a possible D gene (6 bases). V lost 6 bases and J lost 11, with 14 bases in between. The CDR3 covers 12 residues. Germline-derived CDR1 and CDR2 are MNHEY and SVGAGI. In DNA, the CDR3 is TGTGCCAGCAGCCCTGGGGACATCCAGCAGTTCTTC. The encoded protein is CASSPGDIQQFF.

In this sample, this clone turned up a few times. The V call is TRBV30, the J call TRBJ2-5; tentatively, D is TRBD2 (6 bases). CDR3 length: 13 amino acids. Germline V gene sequence: CDR1 GTSNPN, CDR2 SVGIG (reference sequence). With 1 base removed from V and 2 bases from J, the gap between germline ends came to 8 bases. CDR3 amino acids: CAWSGLVQETQYF. CDR3 bases: TGTGCCTGGAGTGGACTAGTTCAAGAGACCCAGTACTTC. The whole variable domain, remainder taken from reference TRBV30 and TRBJ2-5, is SQTIHQWPATLVQPVGSPLSLECTVEGTSNPNLYWYRQAAGRGLQLLFYSVGIGQISSEVPQNLSASRPQDRQFILSSKKLLLSDSGFYLCAWSGLVQETQYFGPGTRLLVL.

The chain has TRBV30 and TRBJ1-3, with D possibly being TRBD1 (5 bases). Germline CDR1 is GTSNPN and CDR2 is SVGIG (reference sequence). V lost 2 bases and J lost 0, with 8 bases in between. The CDR3 length is 14 residues. CDR3 loop: CAWSSGISGNTIYF. Here the CDR3 DNA reads TGTGCCTGGAGTTCAGGGATCTCTGGAAACACCATATATTTT.

This clone has more than one count but fewer than ten. The chain carries TRBV5-1 and TRBJ1-2; TRBD1 agrees at 9 bases. V was pared by 4 bases and J by 6 bases, with 4 bases of the junction left unmatched. The CDR3 totals 13 residues. Germline values: CDR1 SGHRS, CDR2 YFSETQ. CDR3 sequence: CASSKGQGDGYTF. The CDR3 bases are TGCGCCAGCAGCAAGGGACAGGGCGATGGCTACACCTTC.

V is TRBV10-3 and J is TRBJ2-7; D gene unclear. The CDR3 totals 14 residues. V lost 3 bases and J 0 bases, leaving 9 bases between the germline ends. Germline CDR1 and CDR2: ENHRY and SYGVKD. In DNA, the CDR3 is TGTGCCATCAGTGATCAACAGAGCTCCTACGAGCAGTACTTC. Translating gives CAISDQQSSYEQYF.

The rearrangement joins TRBV28 to TRBJ1-2; possible D gene TRBD1, 5 bases. Per the germline V gene, CDR1 is MDHEN and CDR2 is SYDVKM. Between the trimmed V and J ends, which lost 3 bases and 3 bases, there was a span of 17 bases. The CDR3 runs to 16 residues. The CDR3 loop is CASSFTFDRKDYGYTF. CDR3 in DNA: TGTGCCAGCAGTTTTACCTTCGACAGAAAAGACTATGGCTACACCTTC.

This chain connects TRBV30 to TRBJ2-7, with D possibly being TRBD2 (7 bases). Germline loops: CDR1 GTSNPN, CDR2 SVGIG (reference sequence). The CDR3 loop spans 14 amino acids. Trimming removed 5 bases from V and 3 bases from J, with 17 bases in between. CDR3 loop: CAWGRGGQNYEQYF. CDR3 in DNA: TGTGCCTGGGGAAGGGGGGGGCAGAACTACGAGCAGTACTTC.

This clone was counted once. V and J are TRBV27 and TRBJ2-1, with 7 bases fitting TRBD2. The CDR3 runs 14 residues. Germline V gene data show CDR1 as MNHEY and CDR2 as SMNVEV (reference sequence). The V and J ends lost 0 bases and 10 bases, in that order; junction bases with no gene match: 6. The CDR3 DNA sequence: TGTGCCAGCAGTTTATCGAGCGAGGGAGGGGAGCAGTTCTTC. It translates to CASSLSSEGGEQFF.

The chain recombines TRBV5-1 with TRBJ1-1; the match to TRBD1 covers 12 bases. V lost 0 bases to trimming and J lost 0 bases; unmatched junction nucleotides: 6. CDR3 length equals 18 residues. CDR1 SGHRS and CDR2 YFSETQ come from the germline V gene. CDR3 DNA sequence: TGCGCCAGCAGCTTGGGGGGACAGGGGGCGCAAATGAACACTGAAGCTTTCTTT. It is translated as CASSLGGQGAQMNTEAFF.

The CDR3 sequence is CASSQDSGVGQPQHF. CDR3 DNA sequence: TGCGCCAGCAGCCAAGATTCCGGGGTTGGTCAGCCCCAGCATTTT. This chain uses TRBV4-3 with TRBJ1-5; D is unresolved. CDR3 length: 15 amino acids. CDR1 is LGHNA and CDR2 is YSLEER in the germline V gene. Trimming took off 0 bases at V and 6 bases at J, with 12 bases between the two ends.

This chain uses TRBV28 with TRBJ2-4; D might be TRBD1 (6 bases). CDR1 and CDR2 from the germline V gene are MDHEN and SYDVKM. V was trimmed by 2 bases and J by 4 bases, leaving 15 bases between them. This CDR3 has 16 amino acids. Here the CDR3 DNA reads TGTGCCAGCAGTTTAATTGGGAACAGGGTAAAAAACATTCAGTACTTC. This translates into CASSLIGNRVKNIQYF.

CDR3 loop: CASSLGLASYNEQFF. Written as DNA, the CDR3 is TGCGCCAGCAGCTTGGGACTAGCGAGTTACAATGAGCAGTTCTTC. The chain recombines TRBV5-1 with TRBJ2-1, with 8 bases fitting TRBD2. V was clipped by 0 bases and J by 4 bases; unmatched bases: 3. Germline CDR1 is SGHRS and CDR2 is YFSETQ. This CDR3 is built from 15 residues.